This TCR beta chain was profiled in a study of blood T cell repertoires in COVID-19. On the study more broadly: Samples came from the United States, Italy and Spain, spanning acute and convalescent COVID-19.

Germline CDR1 reads SQVTM; CDR2 reads ANQGSEA. With V trimmed by 5 bases and J by 4 bases, 5 bases remained unmatched. This CDR3 is 14 amino acids long. It was during active infection that Seattle patients were enrolled and then longitudinally followed. This clone was observed once. How the authors handled the data: Estimated nucleated cell counts came from reference gene primer amplification. Assay: immunoSEQ multiplex PCR; the TCRdb copy retains only in-frame clones and omits some. V and J calls and clone size are those listed in that table; D and trimming were worked out from the DNA. The sample has about 170,000 clones, roughly 82% seen once.

This chain joins TRBV29-1 and TRBJ2-1; 10 bases fit TRBD2. The receptor was isolated from a woman between 40 and 55 years old with COVID-19, enrolled during active disease. The sequencing input was peripheral blood. As DNA, the CDR3 is TGCAGCGTTCATAGCGGGGGGTTGTACAATGAGCAGTTCTTC. Translating gives CSVHSGGLYNEQFF.